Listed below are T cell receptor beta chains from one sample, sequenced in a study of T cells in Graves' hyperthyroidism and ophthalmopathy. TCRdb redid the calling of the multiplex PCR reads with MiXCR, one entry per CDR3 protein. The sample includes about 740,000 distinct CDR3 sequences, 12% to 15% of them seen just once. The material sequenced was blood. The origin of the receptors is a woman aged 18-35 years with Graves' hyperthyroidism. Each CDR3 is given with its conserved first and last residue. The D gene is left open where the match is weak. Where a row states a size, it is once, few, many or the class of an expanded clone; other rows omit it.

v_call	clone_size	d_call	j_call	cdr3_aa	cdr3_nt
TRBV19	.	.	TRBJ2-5	CASQTGTQYF	TGTGCCAGCCAGACAGGGACCCAGTACTTC
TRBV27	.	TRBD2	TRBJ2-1	CASRAGGLAGVNEQFF	TGTGCCAGCAGAGCGGGGGGACTAGCGGGGGTCAATGAGCAGTTCTTC
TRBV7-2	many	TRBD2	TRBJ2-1	CASNGRTSGIYREFF	TGTGCCAGCAACGGACGGACTAGCGGGATATACAGGGAGTTCTTC
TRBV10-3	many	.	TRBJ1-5	CAISPGDQPQHF	TGTGCCATCAGTCCAGGGGATCAGCCCCAGCATTTT
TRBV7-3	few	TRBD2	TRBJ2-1	CASSLRAPGLAGGEGSNEQFF	TGTGCCAGCAGCCTAAGAGCCCCGGGACTAGCGGGAGGGGAGGGGAGCAATGAGCAGTTCTTC
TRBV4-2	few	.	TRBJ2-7	CASSQVPVDRTISYEQYF	TGTGCCAGCAGCCAAGTACCGGTTGACAGGACGATTTCCTACGAGCAGTACTTC
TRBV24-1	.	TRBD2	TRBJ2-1	CATSPTGFASGMNNEQFF	TGTGCCACCAGTCCGACAGGGTTTGCTAGCGGGATGAACAATGAGCAGTTCTTC
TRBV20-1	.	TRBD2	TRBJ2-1	CSAPNSGSLYNEQFF	TGCAGTGCCCCCAATAGCGGGAGCCTTTACAATGAGCAGTTCTTC
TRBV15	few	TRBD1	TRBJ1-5	CATSRATGGYSNQPQHF	TGTGCCACCAGCAGAGCTACAGGGGGCTATAGCAATCAGCCCCAGCATTTT
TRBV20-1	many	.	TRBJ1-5	CSARSRDYQPQHF	TGCAGTGCTAGATCAAGGGACTATCAGCCCCAGCATTTT
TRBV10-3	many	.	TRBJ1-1	CATATSQGLNTEAFF	TGTGCCACCGCCACCTCACAGGGATTGAACACTGAAGCTTTCTTT
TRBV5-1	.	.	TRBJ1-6	CASRGFFYNSPLHF	TGCGCCAGCAGGGGATTCTTCTATAATTCACCCCTCCACTTT
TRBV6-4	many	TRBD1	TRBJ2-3	CASSVSEQGADTQYF	TGTGCCAGCAGTGTCTCAGAACAGGGGGCAGATACGCAGTATTTT
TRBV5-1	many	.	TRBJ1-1	CASSLGQGPTEAFF	TGCGCCAGCAGCTTGGGGCAGGGCCCCACTGAAGCTTTCTTT
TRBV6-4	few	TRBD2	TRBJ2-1	CAGPGRASNEQFF	TGTGCCGGACCGGGGAGGGCCAGTAATGAGCAGTTCTTC
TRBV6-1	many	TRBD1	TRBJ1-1	CASSGQGVTEAFF	TGTGCCAGCAGTGGACAGGGGGTGACTGAAGCTTTCTTT
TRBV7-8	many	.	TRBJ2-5	CASSLALGTAKETQYF	TGTGCCAGCAGCTTAGCGCTAGGGACGGCAAAAGAGACCCAGTACTTC
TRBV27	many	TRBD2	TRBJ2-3	CASSLEGTTNTQYF	TGTGCCAGCAGTTTAGAAGGGACTACCAATACGCAGTATTTT
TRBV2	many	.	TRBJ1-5	CASRVGSSNQPQHF	TGTGCCAGCAGGGTTGGGAGTAGCAATCAGCCCCAGCATTTT
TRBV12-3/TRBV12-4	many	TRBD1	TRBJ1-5	CASSLARQGSNQPQHF	TGTGCCAGCAGTTTAGCGAGACAGGGTAGCAATCAGCCCCAGCATTTT
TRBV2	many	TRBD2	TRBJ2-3	CASTPTSGTDTQYF	TGTGCCAGCACCCCGACTAGCGGCACAGATACGCAGTATTTT
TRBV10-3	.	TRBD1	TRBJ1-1	CAISPTGLETEAFF	TGTGCCATCAGTCCGACAGGGCTGGAGACTGAAGCTTTCTTT
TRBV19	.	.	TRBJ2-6	CASSIVGAPPGANVLTF	TGTGCCAGTAGTATCGTGGGCGCGCCCCCTGGGGCCAACGTCCTGACTTTC
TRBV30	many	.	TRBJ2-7	CAWSVLSPGLAYEQYF	TGTGCCTGGAGCGTACTTTCCCCGGGACTGGCCTACGAGCAGTACTTC
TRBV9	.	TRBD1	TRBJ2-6	CASSVRGEDRAGANVLTF	TGTGCCAGCAGCGTAAGAGGGGAGGACAGGGCTGGGGCCAACGTCCTGACTTTC
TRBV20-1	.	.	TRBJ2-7	CSAADQNYEQYF	TGCAGTGCGGCAGACCAGAACTACGAGCAGTACTTC
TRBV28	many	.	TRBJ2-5	CASSLPHSKETQYF	TGTGCCAGCAGCTTACCCCACTCTAAAGAGACCCAGTACTTC
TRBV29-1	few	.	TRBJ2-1	CSVGTSYNEQFF	TGCAGCGTTGGGACATCCTACAATGAGCAGTTCTTC
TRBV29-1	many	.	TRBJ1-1	CSAPEGGARPNTEAFF	TGCAGCGCCCCTGAGGGGGGGGCGCGCCCGAACACTGAAGCTTTCTTT
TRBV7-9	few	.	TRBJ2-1	CASRAPTYNEQFF	TGTGCCAGCAGAGCTCCTACCTACAATGAGCAGTTCTTC
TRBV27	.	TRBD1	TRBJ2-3	CASRISDRGRTDTQYF	TGTGCCAGCAGAATTTCCGACAGGGGGCGCACAGATACGCAGTATTTT
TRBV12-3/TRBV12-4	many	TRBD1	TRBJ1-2	CASSTGVTNYGYTF	TGTGCCAGCAGTACAGGGGTAACTAACTATGGCTACACCTTC
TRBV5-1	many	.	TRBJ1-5	CASSLTGLSAQPQHF	TGCGCCAGCAGCCTAACAGGGCTTTCGGCTCAGCCCCAGCATTTT
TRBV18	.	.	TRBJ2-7	CASSPSQGSYEQYF	TGTGCCAGCTCACCATCTCAGGGGTCTTACGAGCAGTACTTC
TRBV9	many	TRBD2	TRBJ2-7	CASSTLPGLADEQYF	TGTGCCAGCAGCACCCTTCCGGGACTAGCTGACGAGCAGTACTTC
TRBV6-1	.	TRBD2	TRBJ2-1	CASSVTSGRDRTYNEQLF	TGTGCCAGCAGTGTGACTAGCGGGAGGGACAGGACCTACAATGAGCAGCTCTTC
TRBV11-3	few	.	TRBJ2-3	CASYHGATDTQYF	TGTGCCAGCTACCACGGCGCGACAGATACGCAGTATTTT
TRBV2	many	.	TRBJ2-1	CASSPRTLLYEQFF	TGTGCCAGCAGTCCCCGGACACTGCTTTATGAGCAGTTCTTC
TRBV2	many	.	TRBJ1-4	CASSRREGDEKLFF	TGTGCCAGCAGTCGCCGGGAGGGAGATGAAAAACTGTTTTTT
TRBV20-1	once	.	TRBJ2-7	CSARPHGTAYNEQYF	TGCAGTGCTCGACCACACGGGACTGCCTACAATGAGCAGTACTTC
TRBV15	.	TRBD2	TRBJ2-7	CATSSPGTSAFYEQYF	TGTGCCACCAGCAGCCCAGGGACTAGCGCCTTCTACGAGCAGTACTTC
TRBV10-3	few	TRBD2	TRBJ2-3	CAIKVAGVTDTQYF	TGTGCCATCAAGGTAGCGGGAGTCACAGATACGCAGTATTTT
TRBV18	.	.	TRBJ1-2	CASSPDPRPDGYTF	TGTGCCAGCTCTCCGGACCCCCGTCCCGATGGCTACACCTTC
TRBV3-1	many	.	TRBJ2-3	CASSQVGLSDTQYF	TGTGCCAGCAGCCAAGTAGGTTTGTCGGATACGCAGTATTTT
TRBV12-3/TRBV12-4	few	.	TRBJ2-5	CASNSGGFQETQYF	TGTGCCAGCAACTCCGGGGGTTTCCAAGAGACCCAGTACTTC
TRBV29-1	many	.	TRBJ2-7	CSVEAEITYEQYF	TGCAGCGTTGAGGCCGAAATTACCTACGAGCAGTACTTC
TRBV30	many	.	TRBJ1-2	CAWSDPFTGILGYTF	TGTGCCTGGAGTGACCCCTTTACAGGGATTCTGGGCTACACCTTC
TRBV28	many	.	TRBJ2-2	CASRGTYYTGELFF	TGTGCCAGCAGGGGGACATATTACACCGGGGAGCTGTTTTTT
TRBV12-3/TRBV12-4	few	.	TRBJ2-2	CASSLSFGELFF	TGTGCCAGCAGTTTATCGTTCGGGGAGCTGTTTTTT
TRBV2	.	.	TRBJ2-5	CASSERLERGEETQYF	TGTGCCAGCAGTGAACGTTTAGAAAGAGGGGAAGAGACCCAGTACTTC
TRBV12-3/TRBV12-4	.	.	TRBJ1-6	CASSGQGHSPLHF	TGTGCCAGCAGTGGGCAGGGTCACTCACCCCTCCACTTT